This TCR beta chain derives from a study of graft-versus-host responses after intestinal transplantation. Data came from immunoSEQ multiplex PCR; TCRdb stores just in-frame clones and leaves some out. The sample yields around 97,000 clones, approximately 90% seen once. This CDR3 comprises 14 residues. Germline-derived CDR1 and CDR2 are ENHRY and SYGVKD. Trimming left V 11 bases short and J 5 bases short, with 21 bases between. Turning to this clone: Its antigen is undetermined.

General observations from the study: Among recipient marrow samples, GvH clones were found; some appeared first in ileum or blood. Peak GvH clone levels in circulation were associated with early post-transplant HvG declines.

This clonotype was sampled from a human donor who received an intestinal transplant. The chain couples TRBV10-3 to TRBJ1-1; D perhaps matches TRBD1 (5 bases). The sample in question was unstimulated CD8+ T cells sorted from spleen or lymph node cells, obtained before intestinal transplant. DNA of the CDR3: TGTGCCTCGACAGAACTAGGCGGGGAAACTGAAGCTTTCTTT. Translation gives CASTELGGETEAFF.